Presented here are 8 T cell receptor beta chains from one specimen sequenced in a study of T cell changes during pregnancy in multiple sclerosis (dated by TCRdb to between 2018 and 2021). The library was generated by the immunoSEQ multiplex PCR assay. Here the immuneACCESS table is served through TCRdb, limited to in-frame sequences with V and J called. Missing clones are a known gap in these copies; in checked studies unresolved V genes cover under half, and the rest lacks a known reason. In this sample the table shows roughly 48,000 clones, just under 95% of which occur a single time. Clones ranked in the top ten supply approximately 6% of the sample. The sequenced sample was CD8+ T cells from peripheral blood mononuclear cells, obtained in the first trimester of pregnancy. All receptors derive from a female donor with multiple sclerosis, enrolled in a pregnancy study.

The chain couples TRBV28 to TRBJ2-7; the match to TRBD1 covers 7 bases. This CDR3 spans 13 amino acids. V shed 6 bases, J shed 3 bases, and the junction held 5 bases outside the gene matches. Germline assignment: CDR1 MDHEN and CDR2 SYDVKM. The DNA for the CDR3 is TGTGCCAGCAGACCGGACAGGATCTACGAGCAGTACTTC. Protein sequence: CASRPDRIYEQYF.

The V gene is TRBV4-3, the J gene TRBJ2-1; 8 bases are a match to TRBD2. There are 14 residues in the CDR3. CDR1 is LGHNA, CDR2 YSLEER, per germline. The trim removed 3 bases at V and 7 bases at J, leaving 5 bases unmatched. CDR3 bases: TGCGCCAGCAGCCAGGGACTAGAGTTAAATGAGCAGTTCTTC. This codes for CASSQGLELNEQFF.

The chain links TRBV2 to TRBJ1-1; tentatively, D is TRBD1 (6 bases). This CDR3 has 13 residues. Germline V gene data show CDR1 as SNHLY and CDR2 as FYNNEI. Trimming pared 10 bases from V and 2 bases from J, leaving 14 bases between. Written as DNA, the CDR3 is TGTGCCATCCCAACAGGGAGCAACACTGAAGCTTTCTTT. Encoded protein: CAIPTGSNTEAFF. Combining the CDR3 with reference TRBV2 and TRBJ1-1 gives the whole variable domain EPEVTQTPSHQVTQMGQEVILRCVPISNHLYFYWYRQILGQKVEFLVSFYNNEISEKSEIFDDQFSVERPDGSNFTLKIRSTKLEDSAMYFCAIPTGSNTEAFFGQGTRLTVV.

This clone came up once. The chain recombines TRBV27 with TRBJ1-4; 8 bases are a match to TRBD1. V lost 4 bases and J lost 0; bases outside the gene matches: 10. The CDR3 contains 18 residues. CDR1 MNHEY and CDR2 SMNVEV come from the germline V gene (reference sequence). CDR3 sequence reads: CASSSYGTGDTTNEKLFF. CDR3 DNA sequence: TGTGCCAGCAGTTCCTACGGGACAGGCGATACAACTAATGAAAAACTGTTTTTT.

The chain joins TRBV4-1 to TRBJ1-1; D unclear. There are 13 residues in the CDR3. Germline CDR1 is MGHRA and CDR2 is YSYEKL. V dropped 0 bases and J dropped 4 bases, with 6 bases sitting between them. The CDR3 bases are TGCGCCAGCAGCCAAGATTCACTCACTGAAGCTTTCTTT. The encoded protein is CASSQDSLTEAFF.

The chain is built from TRBV19 and TRBJ1-2; D perhaps matches TRBD1 (5 bases). Trimming cost V 5 bases and J 4 bases, with 11 bases left between them. This CDR3 has 13 amino acids. Per germline, CDR1 LNHDA and CDR2 SQIVND (reference sequence). For the CDR3, the DNA is TGTGCCAGTAGTGCAGGGCCTTCCTATGGCTACACCTTC. The encoded protein is CASSAGPSYGYTF.

The rearrangement uses TRBV6-1 and TRBJ1-1; D is uncertain. The germline CDR1 and CDR2 sequences are MNHNS and SASEGT. The CDR3 is made up of 14 amino acids. The V end lost 1 base, the J end lost 2 bases, and 8 bases lay between the germline ends. The CDR3 spells CASSEGRGNTEAFF. CDR3 sequence (DNA): TGTGCCAGCAGTGAAGGCAGAGGAAACACTGAAGCTTTCTTT.

V usage is TRBV5-1 and J usage is TRBJ2-1, with D maybe TRBD2 (5 bases). Germline V gene data show CDR1 as SGHRS and CDR2 as YFSETQ. V dropped 4 bases and J dropped 8 bases, with 13 bases sitting between them. The CDR3 spans 13 residues. The CDR3 bases are TGCGCCAGCAGCCTCGCGGACTCGGATGAGCAGTTCTTC. This codes for CASSLADSDEQFF.